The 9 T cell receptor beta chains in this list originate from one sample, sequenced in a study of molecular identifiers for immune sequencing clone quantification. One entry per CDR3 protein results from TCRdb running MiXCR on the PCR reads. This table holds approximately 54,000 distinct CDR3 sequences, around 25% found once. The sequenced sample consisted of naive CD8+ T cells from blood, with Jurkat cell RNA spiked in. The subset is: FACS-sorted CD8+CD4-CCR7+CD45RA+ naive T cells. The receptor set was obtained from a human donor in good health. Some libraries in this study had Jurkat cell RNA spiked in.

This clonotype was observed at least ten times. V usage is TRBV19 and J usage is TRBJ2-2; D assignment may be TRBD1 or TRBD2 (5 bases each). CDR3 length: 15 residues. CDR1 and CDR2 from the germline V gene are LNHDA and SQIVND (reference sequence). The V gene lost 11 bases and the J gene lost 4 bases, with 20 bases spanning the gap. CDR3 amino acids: CACKSGTRGTGELFF. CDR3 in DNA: TGTGCCTGCAAATCCGGGACGAGGGGCACCGGGGAGCTGTTTTTT.

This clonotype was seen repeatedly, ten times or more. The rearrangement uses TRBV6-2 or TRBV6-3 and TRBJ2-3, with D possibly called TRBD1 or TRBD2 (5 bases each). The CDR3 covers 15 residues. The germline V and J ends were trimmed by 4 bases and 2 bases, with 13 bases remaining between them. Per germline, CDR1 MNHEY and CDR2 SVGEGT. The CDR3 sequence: CASSLDGTHTDTQYF. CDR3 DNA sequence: TGTGCCAGCAGTTTAGACGGGACGCACACAGATACGCAGTATTTT.

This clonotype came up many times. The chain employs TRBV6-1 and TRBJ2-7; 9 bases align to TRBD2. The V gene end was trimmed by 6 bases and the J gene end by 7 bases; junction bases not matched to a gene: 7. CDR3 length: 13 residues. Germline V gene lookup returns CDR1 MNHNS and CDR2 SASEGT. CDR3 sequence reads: CASSPAGGEEQYF. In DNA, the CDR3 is TGTGCCAGCAGCCCCGCGGGAGGGGAAGAGCAGTACTTC.

CDR3 bases: TGTGCCAGCAGCTTACCGGGGGCCGAGAACACTGAAGCTTTCTTT. This encodes CASSLPGAENTEAFF. The V gene is TRBV7-6, the J gene TRBJ1-1; weak D call: TRBD1 (6 bases). The ends were cut back, 2 bases at V and 1 base at J, with 11 bases in the middle. The CDR3 consists of 15 residues. Looked up from germline, CDR1 is SGHVS and CDR2 is FNYEAQ.

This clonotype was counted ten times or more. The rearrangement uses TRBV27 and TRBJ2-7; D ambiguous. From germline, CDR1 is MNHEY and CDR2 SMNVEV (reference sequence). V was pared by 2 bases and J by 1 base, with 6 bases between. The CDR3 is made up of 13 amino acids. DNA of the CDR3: TGTGCCAGCAGTTTAGCGGCATCCTACGAGCAGTACTTC. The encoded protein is CASSLAASYEQYF.

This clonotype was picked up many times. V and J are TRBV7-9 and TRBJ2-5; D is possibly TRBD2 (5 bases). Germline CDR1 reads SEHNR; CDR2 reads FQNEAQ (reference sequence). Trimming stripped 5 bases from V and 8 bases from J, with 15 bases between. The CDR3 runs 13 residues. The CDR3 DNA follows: TGTGCCAGCAGCCAGACTACCCTCCGAACCCAGTACTTC. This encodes CASSQTTLRTQYF.

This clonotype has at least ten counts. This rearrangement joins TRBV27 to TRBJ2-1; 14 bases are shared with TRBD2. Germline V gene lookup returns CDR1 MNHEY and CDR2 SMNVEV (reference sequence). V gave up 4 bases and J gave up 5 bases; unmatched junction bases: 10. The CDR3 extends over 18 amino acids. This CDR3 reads CASSSGLAGDQVHNEQFF. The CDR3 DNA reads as TGTGCCAGCAGTTCGGGACTAGCGGGGGATCAGGTGCACAATGAGCAGTTCTTC.

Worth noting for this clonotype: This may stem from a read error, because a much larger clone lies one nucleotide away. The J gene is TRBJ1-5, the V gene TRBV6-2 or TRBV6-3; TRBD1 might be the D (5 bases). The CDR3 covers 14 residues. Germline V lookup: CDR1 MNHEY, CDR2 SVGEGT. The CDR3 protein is CASSYLRADQPQQF. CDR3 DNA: TGTGCCAGCAGTTACCTCAGGGCGGATCAGCCCCAGCAATTT.

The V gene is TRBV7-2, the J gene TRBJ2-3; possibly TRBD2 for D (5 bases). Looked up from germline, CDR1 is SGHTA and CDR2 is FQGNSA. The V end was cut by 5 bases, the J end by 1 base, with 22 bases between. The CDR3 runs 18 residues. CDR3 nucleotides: TGTGCCAGCAGCCCCAAACCCCAGAGGGCTTTTGGCACAGATACGCAGTATTTT. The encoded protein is CASSPKPQRAFGTDTQYF.